The 5 T cell receptor beta chains given below trace back to one sample, sequenced in a study of blood T cell repertoires in COVID-19. The method was immunoSEQ multiplex PCR; TCRdb's version includes in-frame clones alone and lacks a portion of them. The table lists just over 70,000 clones, around nine tenths of them singletons. Sequenced: peripheral blood. The source of these receptors is a human donor in a cohort sampled during active COVID-19.

In its sample, this clone was seen once. V and J are TRBV27 and TRBJ2-5, with D maybe TRBD1 (6 bases). The CDR3 sequence is 15 residues long. Germline V CDR1 and CDR2: MNHEY, SMNVEV (reference sequence). V lost 5 bases to trimming and J lost 5 bases, with 18 bases between them. CDR3 DNA: TGTGCCAGCAGTCCCTTGGCGGGTAGGGGGGAGACCCAGTACTTC. Translation: CASSPLAGRGETQYF.

The chain has TRBV24-1 and TRBJ2-7, with D maybe TRBD1 (6 bases). The CDR3 totals 13 residues. With 4 bases removed from V and 3 bases from J, the gap between germline ends came to 9 bases. Per the germline V gene, CDR1 is KGHDR and CDR2 is SFDVKD. The CDR3 bases are TGTGCCACCAGTGAAAGGGGGTACTACGAGCAGTACTTC. Protein: CATSERGYYEQYF.

V and J are TRBV29-1 and TRBJ1-1; no reliable D call. The V end was cut by 7 bases, the J end by 6 bases, with 27 bases between. Germline V gene sequence: CDR1 SQVTM, CDR2 ANQGSEA. The CDR3 is 16 residues long. The CDR3 DNA sequence: TGCAGCGCATACGACGAGGGAAGTACCATATTCCCTGAAGCTTTCTTT. Its protein is CSAYDEGSTIFPEAFF.

The V call is TRBV2, the J call TRBJ2-7; 14 positions agree with TRBD2. J gave up 7 bases and V 8 bases, and 10 bases lay outside the gene matches. Germline CDR1 is SNHLY and CDR2 is FYNNEI. The CDR3 is 15 residues long. The CDR3 loop is CASDAGTSGGREQYF. The CDR3 nucleotides are TGTGCCAGCGACGCCGGGACTAGCGGGGGTAGGGAGCAGTACTTC.

CDR3 DNA sequence: TGTGCCACCAGGGGCCCCAACACTGAAGCTTTCTTT. This sequence encodes CATRGPNTEAFF. The chain links TRBV24-1 to TRBJ1-1, with D uncertain. Germline V CDR1 and CDR2: KGHDR, SFDVKD. V lost 7 bases to trimming and J lost 2 bases, with 7 bases between them. The CDR3 spans 12 residues.